What follows are 2 T cell receptor beta chains derived from one specimen sequenced in a study of cytomegalovirus exposure and HLA in healthy donors. Measured with immunoSEQ multiplex PCR; TCRdb has only the in-frame clones, and not every one. The data contain tens of thousands of clones, about 93% of them singletons. Input material: PBMCs. Receptor source: a man aged 18 to 29 in good health and CMV-seropositive.

V usage is TRBV28 and J usage is TRBJ2-1; 11 bases line up with TRBD2. Germline V gene lookup returns CDR1 MDHEN and CDR2 SYDVKM. The CDR3 sequence is 17 residues long. The V and J ends lost 4 bases and 5 bases, in that order; junction bases with no gene match: 10. This chain's CDR3 is CASSSSKLAGADNEQFF. CDR3 nucleotide sequence: TGTGCCAGCAGTTCCTCCAAACTAGCGGGGGCTGACAATGAGCAGTTCTTC.

The chain combines TRBV5-3 with TRBJ2-7; 11 bases line up with TRBD2. TRBV5-3 is labeled an ORF, and its function is uncertain. V lost 2 bases to trimming and J lost 3 bases; unmatched junction nucleotides: 10. The CDR3 is 17 amino acids. CDR3 coding DNA: TGTGCCAGAAGCTTTAGGCTAGCGGGAGGATGGGACTACGAGCAGTACTTC. Residues: CARSFRLAGGWDYEQYF.